This T cell receptor beta chain was captured in a study of shared T cell receptors in the human thymus. Generated by immunoSEQ multiplex PCR, the TCRdb table keeps only in-frame clones and is missing some. The repertoire consists of roughly 660,000 clones, with more than 75% occurring once and the leading ten covering 0.0085% to 0.012%. Germline CDR1 KGHSH, CDR2 LQKENI. The CDR3 loop spans 15 amino acids. The V and J ends lost 3 bases and 4 bases respectively, with 15 bases between them. These sequences were also reported in another study, on human thymus T cells.

The material sequenced was thymocytes. The clonotype comes from a boy younger than two with a congenital heart defect. The rearrangement uses TRBV18 and TRBJ1-2; tentative D call: TRBD1 (6 bases). CDR3 region: CASSPNDRTSYGYTF. The CDR3 DNA reads TGTGCCAGCTCACCGAATGACAGGACATCCTATGGCTACACCTTC.